This note documents a single TCR beta chain sequence. The antigen remains unidentified. These data come from a study of shared clonotypes between healthy human individuals. Study conclusions and caveats: A few donors had approximately 4.6% of their naive CD4 clonotypes in common.

TCRdb's table, derived via immunoSEQ multiplex PCR, lists solely in-frame clones and lacks some. Of more than 900,000 clones listed, about 84% are singletons. The V and J ends lost 6 bases and 12 bases, in that order; junction bases with no gene match: 6. Germline-derived CDR1 and CDR2 are MGHDK and SYGVNS. CDR3 length equals 12 residues. Material: memory CD4+ T cells from PBMCs. Subset given: CD45RA-negative fraction. This chain uses TRBV25-1 with TRBJ2-1, with 9 bases identical to TRBD2. The sequence was obtained from a man between 18 and 29 years old in good health. Some clones in this sample may be carry-over from other donors' samples. DNA of the CDR3: TGTGCCAGCAGCGAGCCGGGACTAGCGCAGTTCTTC. This codes for CASSEPGLAQFF. The full variable domain, rest sourced from reference TRBV25-1 and TRBJ2-1, is EADIYQTPRYLVIGTGKKITLECSQTMGHDKMYWYQQDPGMELHLIHYSYGVNSTEKGDLSSESTVSRIRTEHFPLTLESARPSHTSQYLCASSEPGLAQFFGPGTRLTVL.